The 3 T cell receptor beta chains below were found in one sample sequenced in a study of regulatory and conventional T cells in RAG deficiency. Regulatory T cells were sorted from blood as CD4+ CD25-high CD127-low cells. Only in-frame clones appear in the TCRdb table, and some are missing; sequencing was by immunoSEQ multiplex PCR. This sample carries tens of thousands of clones, under 95% of them seen once, and the ten largest clones take roughly 0.83%. These records were also assigned to another study, of regulatory T cells. That report adds: Primers: 52 TRBV forward and 13 TRBJ reverse.

Sequenced material: Tregs sorted from blood. The receptors originated from a human donor in good health.

The chain couples TRBV6-6 to TRBJ2-1; D is uncertain. The CDR3 consists of 13 residues. Germline V gene sequence: CDR1 MNHNY, CDR2 SVGAGI (reference sequence). The ends were cut back, 4 bases at V and 2 bases at J, with 6 bases in the middle. The DNA for the CDR3 is TGTGCCAGCAGTTCCCAAGCCTACAATGAGCAGTTCTTC. This translates into CASSSQAYNEQFF.

V gene TRBV19 combines with J gene TRBJ1-2; the D gene is possibly TRBD1 (5 bases). The CDR3 has 14 residues. The V gene lost 3 bases and the J gene lost 3 bases, with 11 bases spanning the gap. Germline V gene lookup returns CDR1 LNHDA and CDR2 SQIVND (reference sequence). The CDR3 DNA sequence: TGTGCCAGTAGTATGGACACGAGGTACTATGGCTACACCTTC. Protein product: CASSMDTRYYGYTF. The full variable domain, its missing parts supplied by reference TRBV19 and TRBJ1-2, is DGGITQSPKYLFRKEGQNVTLSCEQNLNHDAMYWYRQDPGQGLRLIYYSQIVNDFQKGDIAEGYSVSREKKESFPLTVTSAQKNPTAFYLCASSMDTRYYGYTFGSGTRLTVV.

The rearrangement uses TRBV6-6 and TRBJ2-7, with D possibly being TRBD1 (6 bases). Per germline, CDR1 MNHNY and CDR2 SVGAGI (reference sequence). Trimming cost V 2 bases and J 7 bases, with 12 bases left between them. The length of the CDR3 is 13 residues. CDR3 coding DNA: TGTGCCAGCAGTTACGCACAGGGATGGGAGCAGTACTTC. Translating it yields CASSYAQGWEQYF.